This entry describes one T cell receptor (beta chain). This clonotype has at least ten counts. The antigen it recognizes is unknown. It has no much larger one-base neighbor in the sample; base qualities were not kept. The library was obtained by PCR. The listed sequencing device is Illumina HiSeq 2500. To normalize quantification of the TCRbeta repertoire, the TCR libraries were built with molecular barcoding that relied on unique molecular identifiers. TCRdb reran the public reads through fastp at Q25 and MiXCR, keeping productive beta chains. Identical CDR3 protein sequences are pooled into one entry, listed with their most common genes and DNA. Within this sample are 480,000 or so distinct CDR3 sequences, with 10% to 13% of them counted one time only. The ten top clones hold 2% of the sample. This sample is part of a study of T-cell reconstitution after alpha-beta-depleted transplantation in children (dated by TCRdb to between 2015 and 2016). For the wider study: Using TCR repertoire profiling, the study quantitatively followed how T-cell immune reconstitution unfolded in children after TCRalphabeta/CD19-depleted allogeneic hematopoietic cell transplantation.

This specimen's treatment or condition label, per the study, means: allogeneic hematopoietic cell transplantation with graft depleted of TCRalphabeta T cells and CD19 B cells. The children who served as transplant recipients had been given grafts of TCRalphabeta/CD19-depleted allogeneic hematopoietic cells. Points the paper makes about the study in general: In some patients, the high TCRbeta diversity seen at day 60 was put down to recipient T cells and intrathymic progenitors that had survived conditioning. Over subsequent months, a decline in hyperexpanded clone frequencies was noted, and after one year, T-cell counts and TCRbeta diversity were mostly ascribed to newly produced T cells. The apparently early alphabetaT-cell count recovery about two months after transplant was reportedly dependent on only several hundred rapidly expanded clones derived from non-depleted graft cells.

The TCR was taken from a child aged 2-15 years with inherited bone marrow failure, due to receive a stem cell transplant. Material: PBMCs, obtained before TCRalphabeta/CD19-depleted stem cell transplant.

At the DNA level, the sequence is TGCAGTGCTAGAAAACTAGCGGGACCTGGGGGGCAGTTCTTC. Translation gives CSARKLAGPGGQFF. In this chain, TRBV20-1 is recombined with TRBJ2-1, and TRBD2 aligns with 10 junction nucleotides. Reading the germline V gene (reference sequence) gives CDR1 DFQATT and CDR2 SNEGSKA. Trimming removed 2 bases from V and 12 bases from J; the gene matches leave 10 bases unexplained. From the cysteine through the phenylalanine, the CDR3 covers 14 amino acids. Only the CDR3 part of the read is kept: 42 bases, read in frame from the first base.